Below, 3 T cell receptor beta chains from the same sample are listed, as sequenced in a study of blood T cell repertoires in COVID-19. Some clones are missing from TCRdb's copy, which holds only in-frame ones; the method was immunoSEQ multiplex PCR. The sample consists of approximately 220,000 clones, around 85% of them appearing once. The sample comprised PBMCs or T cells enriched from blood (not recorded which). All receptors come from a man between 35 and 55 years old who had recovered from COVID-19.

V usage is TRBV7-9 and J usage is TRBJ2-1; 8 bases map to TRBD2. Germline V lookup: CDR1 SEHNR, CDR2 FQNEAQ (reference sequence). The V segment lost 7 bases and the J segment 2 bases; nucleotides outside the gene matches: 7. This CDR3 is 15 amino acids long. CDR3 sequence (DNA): TGTGCCAGCACCTATAGCGGGACCCCCTACAATGAGCAGTTCTTC. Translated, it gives CASTYSGTPYNEQFF.

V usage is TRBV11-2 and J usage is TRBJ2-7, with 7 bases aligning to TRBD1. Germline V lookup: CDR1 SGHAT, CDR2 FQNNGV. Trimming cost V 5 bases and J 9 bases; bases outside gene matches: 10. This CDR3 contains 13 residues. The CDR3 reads CASSTMTGSGQYF. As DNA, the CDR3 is TGTGCCAGCAGCACCATGACAGGGTCGGGGCAGTACTTC.

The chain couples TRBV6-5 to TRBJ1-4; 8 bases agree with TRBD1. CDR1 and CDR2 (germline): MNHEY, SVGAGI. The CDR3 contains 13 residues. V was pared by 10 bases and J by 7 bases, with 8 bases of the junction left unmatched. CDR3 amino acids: CATRDRTGEKLFF. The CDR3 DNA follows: TGTGCCACCAGGGACAGGACGGGTGAAAAACTGTTTTTT.